One and the same sample provided the 13 T cell receptor beta chains below, sequenced in a study of blood T cells in healthy people across ages. For the second PCR, which ran for about 6 to 11 cycles, a sample-barcoded 5' primer and a J-beta primer mix were used. Each CDR3 protein is one row after TCRdb ran MiXCR on the 5' RACE reads. The sample yields about 930,000 distinct CDR3 sequences, approximately 32% seen once. The same data also went into a second study, on T cells of mothers and their children.

Sequencing input: blood. The receptors here all came from a woman between 35 and 50 years old in good health.

The V and J genes are TRBV28 and TRBJ2-3, with D tentatively TRBD2 (7 bases). CDR3 length equals 16 residues. V lost 4 bases and J lost 6, with 20 bases in between. Germline assignment: CDR1 MDHEN and CDR2 SYDVKM. The CDR3 nucleotides read TGTGCCAGCAGTTCCGGAGGGGGGGCGCGATGGGATACGCAGTATTTT. Residues: CASSSGGGARWDTQYF.

This clonotype was picked up a small number of times. The chain is built from TRBV11-2 and TRBJ1-6; 12 positions agree with TRBD1. The CDR3 consists of 17 residues. Germline CDR1 and CDR2: SGHAT and FQNNGV. The trim removed 2 bases at V and 12 bases at J, leaving 11 bases unmatched. In nucleotides, the CDR3 is TGTGCCAGCAGCTTAAACCTCGGGACAGGGGGCTCCTTACCCCTCCACTTT. This sequence encodes CASSLNLGTGGSLPLHF. Variable domain in full (rest from reference TRBV11-2 and TRBJ1-6): EAGVAQSPRYKIIEKRQSVAFWCNPISGHATLYWYQQILGQGPKLLIQFQNNGVVDDSQLPKDRFSAERLKGVDSTLKIQPAKLEDSAVYLCASSLNLGTGGSLPLHFGNGTRLTVT.

This clonotype was observed many times. V gene TRBV6-5 combines with J gene TRBJ2-3, with a tentative D call TRBD1 (6 bases). Trimming pared 2 bases from V and 3 bases from J, leaving 15 bases between. There are 16 residues in the CDR3. Germline V CDR1 and CDR2: MNHEY, SVGAGI. As DNA, the CDR3 is TGTGCCAGCAGTTACGGTCAGGGGCGGCTAACAGATACGCAGTATTTT. Translating gives CASSYGQGRLTDTQYF.

V is TRBV7-2 and J is TRBJ2-1, with 7 bases fitting TRBD2. Germline V gene lookup returns CDR1 SGHTA and CDR2 FQGNSA. The CDR3 is 16 amino acids. V gave up 5 bases and J gave up 6 bases; unmatched junction bases: 13. The CDR3 is CASSPLAAGAFNEQFF. For the CDR3, the DNA is TGTGCCAGCAGCCCCCTAGCGGCGGGAGCCTTCAATGAGCAGTTCTTC.

This clonotype was seen many times. This chain links TRBV9 with TRBJ2-7; D possibly uses TRBD1 or TRBD2 (5 bases each). The V gene lost 3 bases and the J gene lost 0 bases, with 16 bases spanning the gap. Germline V CDR1 and CDR2: SGDLS, YYNGEE. This CDR3 is 16 amino acids long. CDR3 DNA sequence: TGTGCCAGCAGCGGAAGACCGGGACGGAGCTCCTACGAGCAGTACTTC. Translating it yields CASSGRPGRSSYEQYF.

This clonotype was found a few times. Given a much more abundant clone one base away, this may be a read error. The J gene is TRBJ2-1, the V gene TRBV6-2 or TRBV6-3; D possibly uses TRBD1 or TRBD2 (5 bases each). The better agreement between TRBJ2-7 and the DNA end casts doubt on the J call. The CDR3 is 14 amino acids. Germline V CDR1 and CDR2: MNHEY, SVGEGT. In DNA form, the CDR3 reads TGTGCCAGCACAGAGGGGATCTCCTACAATGAGCAGTACTTC. This sequence encodes CASTEGISYNEQYF.

On this clonotype itself: With a much larger clone just one base away, this may be a read error. The chain recombines TRBV12-3 or TRBV12-4 with TRBJ2-1; tentatively, D is TRBD1 or TRBD2 (5 bases each). The CDR3 has 14 residues. The V end lost 3 bases, the J end lost 13 bases, and 19 bases lay between the germline ends. The CDR3 sequence: CASSFLDSHGTQFF. The DNA for the CDR3 is TGTGCCAGCAGTTTCCTCGACAGCCACGGGACCCAGTTCTTC.

The rearrangement joins TRBV28 to TRBJ2-7; TRBD1 might be the D (5 bases). The CDR3 covers 12 residues. The ends were cut back, 5 bases at V and 6 bases at J, with 11 bases in the middle. Germline values: CDR1 MDHEN, CDR2 SYDVKM. CDR3 DNA: TGTGCCAGCAGTATTACAGGTTCCGAGCAGTACTTC. Translating it yields CASSITGSEQYF. Together with reference TRBV28 and TRBJ2-7, the CDR3 gives the full variable domain: DVKVTQSSRYLVKRTGEKVFLECVQDMDHENMFWYRQDPGLGLRLIYFSYDVKMKEKGDIPEGYSVSREKKERFSLILESASTNQTSMYLCASSITGSEQYFGPGTRLTVT.

Concerning this clonotype: With a much larger clone just one base away, this may be a read error. The rearrangement uses TRBV23-1 and TRBJ2-1, with D uncertain. TRBV23-1 belongs to the ORF category, with a function that is uncertain. CDR3 length equals 14 residues. The DNA of the CDR3 is TGCGCCAGCAGTCAATCGGACGGAGACAATGAGCGGTTCTTC. This encodes CASSQSDGDNERFF.

This clonotype was counted at least ten times. The rearrangement uses TRBV28 and TRBJ2-3; no firm D call. V lost 4 bases to trimming and J lost 5 bases, with 16 bases between them. This CDR3 comprises 15 residues. CDR1 is MDHEN, CDR2 SYDVKM, per germline. This chain's CDR3 is CASSSDTIGGDTQYF. The CDR3 region has the DNA TGTGCCAGCAGTTCCGACACTATAGGCGGAGATACGCAGTATTTT.

The V call is TRBV29-1, the J call TRBJ1-1; tentatively, D is TRBD1 (6 bases). Per germline, CDR1 SQVTM and CDR2 ANQGSEA. V was clipped by 7 bases and J by 6 bases, with 15 bases between them. This CDR3 region has 12 residues. As DNA, the CDR3 is TGCAGCGCGCAGGGGATATGGGCTGAAGCTTTCTTT. It translates to CSAQGIWAEAFF.

This clonotype was counted ten times or more. The chain links TRBV6-2 or TRBV6-3 to TRBJ2-7; D unresolved. Germline loops: CDR1 MNHEY, CDR2 SVGEGT. This CDR3 comprises 15 residues. V was clipped by 0 bases and J by 4 bases, with 13 bases between them. CDR3 bases: TGTGCCAGCAGTTACTCTAGCCACGGAGTATACGAGCAGTACTTC. Translated: CASSYSSHGVYEQYF.

As to this clonotype: A much larger clone is a single base away; this may be a read error. The chain recombines TRBV29-1 with TRBJ2-5; no clear D. Germline assignment: CDR1 SQVTM and CDR2 ANQGSEA. The CDR3 extends over 18 amino acids. This CDR3 is CSVDPSSGQALLQEAQYF. The CDR3 DNA reads TGCAGCGTTGACCCCTCCTCAGGCCAGGCGCTACTCCAAGAGGCCCAGTACTTC.